In its sample, the clone carrying this TCR beta chain was seen a few times. No antigen is known for it. The entry originates in a study of beta chain features in type 1 diabetes. Study-wide results and caveats: Across patients, naive, central memory and Treg TCRB repertoires exhibited apparently greater similarity than was observed across healthy donors. HLA effects on TCRB rearrangement stayed unresolved here.

The isolated RNA, all of it, was reverse transcribed, so expressed TCRB transcripts were what got sequenced. Data came from immunoSEQ multiplex PCR; TCRdb stores just in-frame clones and leaves some out. The sample yields 400,000 to 450,000 clones, around 14% seen once. The CDR3 has 12 amino acids. V shed 3 bases and J shed 7 bases, with 9 bases lying between them. Germline V lookup: CDR1 LNHDA, CDR2 SQIVND (reference sequence). The sequenced sample was naive CD4+ T cells from blood. The chain couples TRBV19 to TRBJ1-2; no clear D. The sequence came from a man aged 30-40 years in good health. Written as DNA, the CDR3 is TGTGCCAGTAGTATTGCCTCCCGTGGCTACACCTTC. This gives the protein CASSIASRGYTF.